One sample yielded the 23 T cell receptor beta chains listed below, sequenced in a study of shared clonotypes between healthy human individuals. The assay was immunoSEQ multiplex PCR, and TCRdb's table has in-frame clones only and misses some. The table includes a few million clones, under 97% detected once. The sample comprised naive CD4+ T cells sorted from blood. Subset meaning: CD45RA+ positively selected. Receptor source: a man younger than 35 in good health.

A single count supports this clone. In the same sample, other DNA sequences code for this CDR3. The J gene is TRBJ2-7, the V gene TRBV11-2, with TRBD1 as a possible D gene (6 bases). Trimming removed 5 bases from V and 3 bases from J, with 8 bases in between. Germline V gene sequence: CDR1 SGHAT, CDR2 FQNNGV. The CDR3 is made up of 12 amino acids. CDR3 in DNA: TGTGCCAGCAGCCTCAGGGGCTACGAGCAGTACTTC. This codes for CASSLRGYEQYF.

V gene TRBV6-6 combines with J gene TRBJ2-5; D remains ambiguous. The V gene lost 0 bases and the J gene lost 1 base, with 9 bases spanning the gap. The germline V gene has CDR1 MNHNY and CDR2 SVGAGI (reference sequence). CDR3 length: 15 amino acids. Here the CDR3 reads CASSYSGTFQETQYF. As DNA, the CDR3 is TGTGCCAGCAGTTACTCGGGAACTTTCCAAGAGACCCAGTACTTC.

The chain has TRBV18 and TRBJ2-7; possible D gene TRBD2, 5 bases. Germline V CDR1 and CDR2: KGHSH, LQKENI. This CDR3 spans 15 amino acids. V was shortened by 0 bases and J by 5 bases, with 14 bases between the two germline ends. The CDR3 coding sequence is TGTGCCAGCTCACCACCGCTCAGGCCCGGGAACGAGCAGTACTTC. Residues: CASSPPLRPGNEQYF.

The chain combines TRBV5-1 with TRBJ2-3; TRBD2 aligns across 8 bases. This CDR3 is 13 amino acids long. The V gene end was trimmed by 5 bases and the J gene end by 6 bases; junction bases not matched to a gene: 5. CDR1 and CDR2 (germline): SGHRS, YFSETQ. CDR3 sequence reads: CASRAAGGDTQYF. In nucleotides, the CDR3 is TGCGCCAGCAGGGCGGCGGGGGGCGATACGCAGTATTTT.

This chain's CDR3 is CASSIDRLSGPGYTF. CDR3 sequence (DNA): TGTGCCAGTAGTATAGATCGGCTCTCAGGGCCCGGCTACACCTTC. This chain joins TRBV19 and TRBJ1-2, with D possibly being TRBD1 (5 bases). V shed 0 bases and J shed 8 bases, with 16 bases lying between them. This CDR3 has 15 amino acids. Germline V gene data show CDR1 as LNHDA and CDR2 as SQIVND (reference sequence).

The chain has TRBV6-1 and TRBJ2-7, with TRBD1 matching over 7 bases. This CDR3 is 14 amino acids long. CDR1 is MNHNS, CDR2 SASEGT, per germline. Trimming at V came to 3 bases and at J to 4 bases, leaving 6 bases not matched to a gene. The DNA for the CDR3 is TGTGCCAGCAGTGATTCATCAGGGGGTTACGAGCAGTACTTC. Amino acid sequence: CASSDSSGGYEQYF.

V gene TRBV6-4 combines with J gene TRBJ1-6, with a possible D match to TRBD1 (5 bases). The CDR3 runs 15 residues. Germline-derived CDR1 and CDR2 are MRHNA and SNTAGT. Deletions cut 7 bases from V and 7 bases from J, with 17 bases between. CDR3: CASKFGVGHNSPLHF. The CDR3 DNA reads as TGTGCCAGCAAATTTGGGGTAGGACACAATTCACCCCTCCACTTT.

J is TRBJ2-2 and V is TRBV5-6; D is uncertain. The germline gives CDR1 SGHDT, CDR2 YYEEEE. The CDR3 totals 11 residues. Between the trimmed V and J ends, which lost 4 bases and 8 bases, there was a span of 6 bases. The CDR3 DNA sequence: TGTGCCAGCAGCGGCCTGGGGGAGCTGTTTTTT. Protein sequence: CASSGLGELFF. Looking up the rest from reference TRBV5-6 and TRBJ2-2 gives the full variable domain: DAGVTQSPTHLIKTRGQQVTLRCSPKSGHDTVSWYQQALGQGPQFIFQYYEEEERQRGNFPDRFSGHQFPNYSSELNVNALLLGDSALYLCASSGLGELFFGEGSRLTVL.

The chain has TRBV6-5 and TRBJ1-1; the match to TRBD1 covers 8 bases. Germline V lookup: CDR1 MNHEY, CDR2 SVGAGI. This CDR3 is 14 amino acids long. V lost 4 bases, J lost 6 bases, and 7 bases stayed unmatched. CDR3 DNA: TGTGCCAGCAGTTCCGACAGGGGCTGGGCTGAAGCTTTCTTT. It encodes CASSSDRGWAEAFF.

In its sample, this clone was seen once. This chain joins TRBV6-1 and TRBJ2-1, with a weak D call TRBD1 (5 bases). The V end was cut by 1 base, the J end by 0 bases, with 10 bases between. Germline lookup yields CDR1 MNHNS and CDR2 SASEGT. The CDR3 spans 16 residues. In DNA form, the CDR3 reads TGTGCCAGCAGTGAAGGCAGGGCAAGCTCCTACAATGAGCAGTTCTTC. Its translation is CASSEGRASSYNEQFF.

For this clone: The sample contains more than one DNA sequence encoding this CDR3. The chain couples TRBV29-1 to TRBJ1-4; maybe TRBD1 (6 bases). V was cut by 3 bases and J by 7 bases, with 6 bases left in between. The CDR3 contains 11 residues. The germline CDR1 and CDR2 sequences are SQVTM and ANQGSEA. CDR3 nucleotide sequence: TGCAGCGTTGACAGGGGTGAAAAACTGTTTTTT. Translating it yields CSVDRGEKLFF.

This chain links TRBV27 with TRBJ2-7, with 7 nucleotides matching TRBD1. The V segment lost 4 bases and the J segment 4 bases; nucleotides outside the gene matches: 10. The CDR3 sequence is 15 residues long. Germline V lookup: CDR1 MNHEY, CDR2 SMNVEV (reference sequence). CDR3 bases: TGTGCCAGCAGTTCTCCGGGACAGAACCTATACGAGCAGTACTTC. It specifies CASSSPGQNLYEQYF.

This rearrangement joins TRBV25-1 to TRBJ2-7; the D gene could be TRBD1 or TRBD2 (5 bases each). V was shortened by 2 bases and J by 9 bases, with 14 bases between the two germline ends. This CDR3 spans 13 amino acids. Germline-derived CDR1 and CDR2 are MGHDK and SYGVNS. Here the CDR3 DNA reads TGTGCCAGCAGTGAAAACGGGGCAAGAGGGCAGTACTTC. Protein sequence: CASSENGARGQYF.

The CDR3 bases are TGTGCCAGCAGTCCGGGTCCCGAGGGGACCGGGGAGCTGTTTTTT. It yields the protein CASSPGPEGTGELFF. The V call is TRBV6-5, the J call TRBJ2-2, with D perhaps being TRBD1 or TRBD2 (5 bases each). The germline V gene has CDR1 MNHEY and CDR2 SVGAGI. Trimming took 5 bases from V and 5 from J, leaving 15 bases between them. This CDR3 spans 15 amino acids.

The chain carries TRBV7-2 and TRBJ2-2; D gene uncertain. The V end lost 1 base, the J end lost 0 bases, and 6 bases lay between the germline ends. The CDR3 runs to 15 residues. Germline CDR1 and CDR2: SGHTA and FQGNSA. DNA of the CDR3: TGTGCCAGCAGCTTAGAGGTCACGAACACCGGGGAGCTGTTTTTT. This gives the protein CASSLEVTNTGELFF.

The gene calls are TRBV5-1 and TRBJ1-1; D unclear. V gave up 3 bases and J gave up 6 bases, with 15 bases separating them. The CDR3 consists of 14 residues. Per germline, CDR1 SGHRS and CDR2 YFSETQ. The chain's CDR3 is CASSSWEVSSEAFF. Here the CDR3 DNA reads TGCGCCAGCAGCTCCTGGGAGGTTAGCTCTGAAGCTTTCTTT.

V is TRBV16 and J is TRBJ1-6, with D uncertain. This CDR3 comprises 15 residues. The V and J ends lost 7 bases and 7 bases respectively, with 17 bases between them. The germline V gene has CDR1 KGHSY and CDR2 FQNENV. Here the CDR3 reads CASTLSSQKNSPLHF. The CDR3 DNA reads TGTGCCAGCACCCTAAGCAGTCAGAAAAATTCACCCCTCCACTTT.

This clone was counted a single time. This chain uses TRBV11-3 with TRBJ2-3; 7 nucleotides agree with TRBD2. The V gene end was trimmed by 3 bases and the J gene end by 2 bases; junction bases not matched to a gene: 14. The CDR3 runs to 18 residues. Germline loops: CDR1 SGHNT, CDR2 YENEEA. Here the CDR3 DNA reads TGTGCCAGCAGCTTCCCATGGGCTCGCGGGAGATCCACAGATACGCAGTATTTT. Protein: CASSFPWARGRSTDTQYF. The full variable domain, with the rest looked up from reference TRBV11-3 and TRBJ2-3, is EAGVVQSPRYKIIEKKQPVAFWCNPISGHNTLYWYLQNLGQGPELLIRYENEEAVDDSQLPKDRFSAERLKGVDSTLKIQPAELGDSAVYLCASSFPWARGRSTDTQYFGPGTRLTVL.

The CDR3 DNA sequence: TGTGCCAGCAGCAGACAGGGCCACCAAGAGACCCAGTACTTC. Protein product: CASSRQGHQETQYF. V gene TRBV11-3 combines with J gene TRBJ2-5; 7 bases align to TRBD1. This CDR3 region has 14 residues. V was clipped by 5 bases and J by 0 bases; unmatched bases: 3. Per germline, CDR1 SGHNT and CDR2 YENEEA.

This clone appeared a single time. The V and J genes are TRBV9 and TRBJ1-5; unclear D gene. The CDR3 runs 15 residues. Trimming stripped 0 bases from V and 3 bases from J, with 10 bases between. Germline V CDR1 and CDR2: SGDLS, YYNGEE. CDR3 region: CASSVEGTTNQPQHF. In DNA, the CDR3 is TGTGCCAGCAGCGTAGAAGGCACGACCAATCAGCCCCAGCATTTT.

CDR3 protein: CASSLNAGSVNEQFF. CDR3 nucleotide sequence: TGCGCCAGCAGCTTGAACGCGGGGTCGGTGAATGAGCAGTTCTTC. The rearrangement links TRBV5-1 to TRBJ2-1; TRBD2 might be the D (6 bases). Per germline, CDR1 SGHRS and CDR2 YFSETQ. Trimming cost V 1 base and J 7 bases, with 15 bases left between them. The CDR3 has 15 amino acids.

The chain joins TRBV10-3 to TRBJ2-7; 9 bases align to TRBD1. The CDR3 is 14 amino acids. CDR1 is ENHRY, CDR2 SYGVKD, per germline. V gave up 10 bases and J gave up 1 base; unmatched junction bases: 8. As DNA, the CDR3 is TGTGCCACCGCGCCGACAGGGGGTTCCTACGAGCAGTACTTC. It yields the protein CATAPTGGSYEQYF.

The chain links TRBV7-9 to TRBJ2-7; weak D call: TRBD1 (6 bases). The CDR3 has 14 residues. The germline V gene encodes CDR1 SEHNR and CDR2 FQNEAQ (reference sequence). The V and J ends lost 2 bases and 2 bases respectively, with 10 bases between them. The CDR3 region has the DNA TGTGCCAGCAGCTTAAGGGGGTCCCCCTACGAGCAGTACTTC. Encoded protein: CASSLRGSPYEQYF.